One sample yielded the 8 T cell receptor beta chains listed below, sequenced in a study of blood T cell repertoires in COVID-19. Repertoires were generated with immunoSEQ multiplex PCR, while TCRdb's copy carries only in-frame clones and drops some. The sample lists some 360,000 clones, 70% to 90% occurring once. The sequencing input was peripheral blood. The receptor set was obtained from a woman aged 55-75 years with COVID-19, enrolled during active disease.

The rearrangement joins TRBV19 to TRBJ1-2; perhaps TRBD1 as D (5 bases). The germline V gene has CDR1 LNHDA and CDR2 SQIVND (reference sequence). The ends were cut back, 6 bases at V and 7 bases at J, with 15 bases in the middle. CDR3 length: 13 amino acids. In nucleotides, the CDR3 is TGTGCCAGTAGCCCTCAGGGAAGTGGTGGCTACACCTTC. Its translation is CASSPQGSGGYTF. The full variable domain, rest sourced from reference TRBV19 and TRBJ1-2, is DGGITQSPKYLFRKEGQNVTLSCEQNLNHDAMYWYRQDPGQGLRLIYYSQIVNDFQKGDIAEGYSVSREKKESFPLTVTSAQKNPTAFYLCASSPQGSGGYTFGSGTRLTVV.

This clone was detected a few times. The chain couples TRBV6-6 to TRBJ1-6; D not resolved. The CDR3 spans 18 residues. V was pared by 5 bases and J by 4 bases, with 21 bases between. The V gene's germline CDR1 is MNHNY and CDR2 SVGAGI (reference sequence). CDR3 amino acids: CASSPLSATTVYNSPLHF. The DNA for the CDR3 is TGTGCCAGCAGTCCCCTTTCGGCAACGACTGTTTATAATTCACCCCTCCACTTT.

This chain connects TRBV5-1 to TRBJ2-1; TRBD1 matches at 7 bases. The J segment lost 3 bases and the V segment lost 4 bases, leaving 7 bases of the junction unmatched. This CDR3 region has 15 residues. Germline V gives CDR1 SGHRS, CDR2 YFSETQ. The CDR3 sequence is CASSTTGIYYNEQFF. DNA of the CDR3: TGCGCCAGCAGCACGACAGGGATCTACTACAATGAGCAGTTCTTC. The entire variable domain, with the rest obtained from reference TRBV5-1 and TRBJ2-1, is as follows: KAGVTQTPRYLIKTRGQQVTLSCSPISGHRSVSWYQQTPGQGLQFLFEYFSETQRNKGNFPGRFSGRQFSNSRSEMNVSTLELGDSALYLCASSTTGIYYNEQFFGPGTRLTVL.

The rearrangement joins TRBV3-1 (or the pseudogene TRBV3-2) to TRBJ2-1, with 9 bases lining up with TRBD2. CDR3 size: 16 residues. Germline CDR1 reads LGHDT; CDR2 reads YNNKEL (reference sequence). Losses at the gene ends were 0 bases for V and 4 bases for J; bases not matched to a gene: 4. The chain's CDR3 is CASSQDTLAGYNEQFF. The DNA of the CDR3 is TGTGCCAGCAGCCAAGATACGCTAGCGGGGTACAATGAGCAGTTCTTC.

V gene TRBV6-5 combines with J gene TRBJ1-5; the match to TRBD1 covers 7 bases. Trimming took 7 bases from V and 7 from J; bases not matched to a gene: 10. Germline V CDR1 and CDR2: MNHEY, SVGAGI. The CDR3 extends over 14 amino acids. The CDR3 coding sequence is TGTGCCAGCAACGCGGGACAGTTAGTCCAGCCCCAGCATTTT. This sequence encodes CASNAGQLVQPQHF.

This clone was found a few times. The rearrangement uses TRBV11-2 and TRBJ2-1; a possible D gene is TRBD2 (6 bases). Germline values: CDR1 SGHAT, CDR2 FQNNGV. V was pared by 1 base and J by 9 bases, with 13 bases between. The CDR3 length is 14 residues. Here the CDR3 DNA reads TGTGCCAGCAGCTTAGGGCAGGGACTTGGTGAGCAGTTCTTC. Encoded protein: CASSLGQGLGEQFF.

The J gene is TRBJ2-7, the V gene TRBV28, with D tentatively TRBD1 (6 bases). The CDR3 spans 15 residues. Germline lookup yields CDR1 MDHEN and CDR2 SYDVKM. Trimming removed 4 bases at V and 5 bases at J, with 18 bases between. CDR3 nucleotides: TGTGCCAGCAGTTCGGGGACACCCCAGGCCCACGAGCAGTACTTC. Amino acid sequence: CASSSGTPQAHEQYF.

The chain uses TRBV6-4 and TRBJ2-1, with D maybe TRBD2 (6 bases). V was cut by 3 bases and J by 0 bases, with 12 bases left in between. The CDR3 runs 16 residues. CDR1 is MRHNA, CDR2 SNTAGT, per germline. The CDR3 coding sequence is TGTGCCAGCAGTGAATATATCGGGAGCTCCTACAATGAGCAGTTCTTC. Protein sequence: CASSEYIGSSYNEQFF.